Sequencing of this T cell receptor (beta chain) was carried out in a study of TIL therapy for anti-PD-1-resistant metastatic lung cancer. Time point given: pre-treatment sample, taken before nivolumab and TIL therapy. Most excised metastases sampled were pleural nodules or supraclavicular lymph nodes. The libraries were made with immunoSEQ v3. Repertoires were generated with immunoSEQ multiplex PCR, while TCRdb's copy carries only in-frame clones and drops some. This sample yields 25,000 to 30,000 clones, of which approximately 57% are seen a single time; more than 15% belongs to the top ten. Looked up from germline, CDR1 is MNHEY and CDR2 is SMNVEV (reference sequence). This CDR3 has 13 residues. Trimming took 6 bases from V and 3 from J, leaving 10 bases between them. The table lists this clone with many counts.

The V call is TRBV27, the J call TRBJ2-3; TRBD2 is a possible D gene (6 bases). The TCR comes from a woman between 30 and 79 years old with non-small cell lung cancer. Material: tumor tissue, obtained at baseline. The DNA of the CDR3 is TGTGCCAGCAGGGACCTAGCGACAGATACGCAGTATTTT. It codes for CASRDLATDTQYF.